Listed here are 15 T cell receptor beta chains from one sample, sequenced in a study of breast tumors, draining lymph nodes, adjacent tissues. TCRdb re-derived calls from the multiplex PCR reads in MiXCR, one entry per CDR3 protein. Among 83,000 or so distinct CDR3 sequences, around 20% were seen once, and the ten largest hold around 2.5%. The lymph nodes were axillary draining lymph nodes from breast cancer patients. Input material: axillary lymph node tissue. Receptors were obtained from a female donor with breast cancer. Some clones in this sample may be carry-over from other donors' samples.

There are many counts of this clonotype. The J gene is TRBJ1-2, the V gene TRBV19; D not certain. V gave up 3 bases and J gave up 7 bases, with 15 bases separating them. This CDR3 comprises 14 residues. Germline V gives CDR1 LNHDA, CDR2 SQIVND (reference sequence). This CDR3 is CASSMEKGAIGYTF. CDR3 in DNA: TGTGCCAGTAGTATGGAAAAGGGAGCTATTGGCTACACCTTC.

This clonotype was counted at least ten times. As DNA, the CDR3 is TGTGCCAGCAGTTTAGGGGTTTACAGTTTGAATTCACCCCTCCACTTT. Translation: CASSLGVYSLNSPLHF. This sequence joins TRBV12-3 or TRBV12-4 and TRBJ1-6; D unclear. The CDR3 totals 16 residues. V was cut by 1 base and J by 7 bases, with 14 bases left in between.

This clonotype was recorded many times. J is TRBJ2-1 and V is TRBV5-4, with a possible D match to TRBD1 (6 bases). Trimming stripped 6 bases from V and 3 bases from J, with 16 bases between. The V gene's germline CDR1 is SGHNT and CDR2 YYREEE (reference sequence). The CDR3 sequence is 15 residues long. DNA for the CDR3: TGTGCCAGCACCTCCCCGAAAGGGGGCTACAATGAGCAGTTCTTC. This sequence encodes CASTSPKGGYNEQFF. Looking up the rest from reference TRBV5-4 and TRBJ2-1 gives the full variable domain: ETGVTQSPTHLIKTRGQQVTLRCSSQSGHNTVSWYQQALGQGPQFIFQYYREEENGRGNFPPRFSGLQFPNYSSELNVNALELDDSALYLCASTSPKGGYNEQFFGPGTRLTVL.

This clonotype was seen many times. The rearrangement joins TRBV11-2 to TRBJ2-5; TRBD2 agrees at 12 bases. V gave up 1 base and J gave up 5 bases; unmatched junction bases: 8. The CDR3 is made up of 17 amino acids. CDR1 is SGHAT and CDR2 is FQNNGV in the germline V gene. CDR3 in amino acids: CASSLVTSGSSGETQYF. The CDR3 DNA reads TGTGCCAGCAGCTTAGTGACTAGCGGGAGTTCAGGGGAGACCCAGTACTTC.

Many counts were recorded for this clonotype. The V gene is TRBV5-1, the J gene TRBJ2-3; D unresolved. In germline, CDR1 is SGHRS, CDR2 YFSETQ. The CDR3 totals 13 residues. V was shortened by 4 bases and J by 6 bases, with 12 bases between the two germline ends. The CDR3 region is CASSRPMADTQYF. The CDR3, as DNA: TGCGCCAGCAGCCGGCCCATGGCTGATACGCAGTATTTT.

The rearrangement joins TRBV6-6 to TRBJ1-4, with D possibly matching TRBD1 (6 bases). This CDR3 spans 15 amino acids. V was pared by 0 bases and J by 7 bases, with 12 bases between. CDR1 MNHNY and CDR2 SVGAGI come from the germline V gene (reference sequence). For the CDR3, the DNA is TGTGCCAGCAGTTACTCACAGGGATGGGTTGAAAAACTGTTTTTT. Translated: CASSYSQGWVEKLFF.

This clonotype was recorded many times. V and J are TRBV4-2 and TRBJ2-3; D might be TRBD1 (6 bases). The length of the CDR3 is 17 residues. Germline V gene sequence: CDR1 LGHNA, CDR2 YNFKEQ. Between the trimmed V and J ends, which lost 0 bases and 5 bases, there was a span of 18 bases. The DNA for the CDR3 is TGTGCCAGCAGCCAAGATGAGTACAGGGTGGTCGGAGATACGCAGTATTTT. It yields the protein CASSQDEYRVVGDTQYF.

In this sample, this clonotype turned up many times. The chain links TRBV5-1 to TRBJ2-3; D may be TRBD2 (6 bases). This CDR3 is 15 amino acids long. Deletions cut 4 bases from V and 2 bases from J, with 14 bases between. The germline V gene encodes CDR1 SGHRS and CDR2 YFSETQ. The CDR3 coding sequence is TGCGCCAGCAGCGGCGGGACCTCCACCACAGATACGCAGTATTTT. Residues: CASSGGTSTTDTQYF.

To note about this clonotype: A much larger clone differs by one base, so this may be a read error. This chain uses TRBV6-5 with TRBJ1-3; D uncertain. Trimming stripped 8 bases from V and 7 bases from J, with 6 bases between. In germline, CDR1 is MNHEY, CDR2 SVGAGI. The CDR3 spans 10 residues. This CDR3 reads CASGRNTIYF. In nucleotides, the CDR3 is TGTGCCAGCGGTCGGAACACCATATATTTT.

This sequence joins TRBV4-1 and TRBJ2-2, with TRBD2 matching over 9 bases. V trimming: 5 bases; J trimming: 1 base; junction bases outside the gene matches: 8. In germline, CDR1 is MGHRA, CDR2 YSYEKL. This CDR3 spans 17 amino acids. The CDR3 DNA reads TGCGCCAGCAGCTCGTCTACAGCGGGAGGGAACACCGGGGAGCTGTTTTTT. Amino acid sequence: CASSSSTAGGNTGELFF.

The CDR3 loop is CAWSLFRRGETQYF. DNA of the CDR3: TGTGCCTGGAGCCTGTTTAGGCGGGGAGAGACCCAGTACTTC. This rearrangement joins TRBV30 to TRBJ2-5, with D tentatively TRBD2 (6 bases). The CDR3 spans 14 residues. Trimming removed 3 bases from V and 4 bases from J, with 15 bases in between. CDR1 GTSNPN and CDR2 SVGIG come from the germline V gene (reference sequence).

The rearrangement links TRBV28 to TRBJ1-2, with D perhaps matching TRBD1 (6 bases). Trimming cost V 2 bases and J 8 bases, with 9 bases left between them. The CDR3 has 12 amino acids. CDR1 and CDR2 from the germline V gene are MDHEN and SYDVKM. CDR3 region: CASSLTGQGYTF. The CDR3 coding sequence is TGTGCCAGCAGTTTAACAGGGCAGGGCTACACCTTC.

This clonotype was recorded at least ten times. The DNA of the CDR3 is TGTGCCAGCAGTTTGCCCATCACCGCCTACGAGCAGTACTTC. Amino acids: CASSLPITAYEQYF. This rearrangement joins TRBV28 to TRBJ2-7, with D unresolved. The CDR3 is 14 amino acids. Trimming took off 3 bases at V and 2 bases at J, with 11 bases between the two ends. Germline loops: CDR1 MDHEN, CDR2 SYDVKM. Based on the CDR3 plus reference TRBV28 and TRBJ2-7, the full variable domain is DVKVTQSSRYLVKRTGEKVFLECVQDMDHENMFWYRQDPGLGLRLIYFSYDVKMKEKGDIPEGYSVSREKKERFSLILESASTNQTSMYLCASSLPITAYEQYFGPGTRLTVT.

This clonotype was detected ten times or more. The chain uses TRBV7-2 and TRBJ2-7; D unresolved. The germline gives CDR1 SGHTA, CDR2 FQGNSA. This CDR3 has 13 residues. Trimming removed 2 bases from V and 4 bases from J, with 9 bases in between. DNA of the CDR3: TGTGCCAGCAGCTTAACGACCGATTACGAGCAGTACTTC. It is translated as CASSLTTDYEQYF.

As concerns this clonotype: It may be a read error: a sequence one base away is much more abundant. The chain couples TRBV6-2 or TRBV6-3 to TRBJ1-4; D gene uncertain. Deletions cut 6 bases from V and 7 bases from J, with 15 bases between. This CDR3 has 14 amino acids. Germline CDR1 MNHEY, CDR2 SVGEGT. This CDR3 is CASSRRRPGEKLFF. As DNA, the CDR3 is TGTGCCAGCAGCAGAAGACGGCCTGGTGAAAAACTGTTTTTT.